This TCR beta chain was sequenced in a study of beta chain features in type 1 diabetes. This clone turned up a few times. Antigen specificity is unknown. As every portion of the isolated RNA was reverse transcribed, the sequencing read expressed TCRB transcripts. Sequencing used immunoSEQ multiplex PCR; TCRdb keeps in-frame clones, though not all of them. Of 150,000 to 170,000 clones listed, about a tenth are singletons. Study results and caveats: Naive, central memory and Treg TCRB repertoires appeared more alike in patients than in healthy donors. TCRB CDR3 length was moderately but significantly reduced in all four CD4+ subsets of Type 1 diabetes patients.

The CDR3 totals 15 residues. CDR1 and CDR2 from the germline V gene are SQVTM and ANQGSEA. The J segment lost 4 bases and the V segment lost 4 bases, leaving 10 bases of the junction unmatched. V and J are TRBV29-1 and TRBJ2-1, with TRBD2 matching over 7 bases. The sequence came from a man under 40 with type 1 diabetes. Source material: central memory CD4+ T cells from blood. CDR3 coding DNA: TGCAGCGTTGGAAAAGGAAGCGGGATTTACAATGAGCAGTTCTTC. Translating gives CSVGKGSGIYNEQFF.